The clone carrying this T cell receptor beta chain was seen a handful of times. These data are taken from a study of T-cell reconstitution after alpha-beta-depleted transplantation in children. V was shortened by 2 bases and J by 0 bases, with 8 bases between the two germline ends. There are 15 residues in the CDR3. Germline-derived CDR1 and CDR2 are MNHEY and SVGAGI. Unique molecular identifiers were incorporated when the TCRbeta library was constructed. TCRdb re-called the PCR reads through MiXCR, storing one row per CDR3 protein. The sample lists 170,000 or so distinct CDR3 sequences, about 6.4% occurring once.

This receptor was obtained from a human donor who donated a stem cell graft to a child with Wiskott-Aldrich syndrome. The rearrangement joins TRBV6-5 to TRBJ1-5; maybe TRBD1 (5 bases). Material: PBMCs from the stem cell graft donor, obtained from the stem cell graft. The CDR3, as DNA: TGTGCCAGCAGTTACCAGGGACTTAGCAATCAGCCCCAGCATTTT. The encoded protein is CASSYQGLSNQPQHF.